In its sample, the clone carrying this T cell receptor (beta chain) was seen many times. The data were obtained in a study of T cell repertoires in cytomegalovirus infection. Whole-study context: Both a matching HLA type and CMV infection were indicated by public TCR beta signatures.

One entry per CDR3 protein, called by TCRdb with MiXCR from the reads. The data show about 310,000 distinct CDR3 sequences, with about 9.1% seen just once and less than 3% held by the top ten. This CDR3 has 13 amino acids. CDR1 is SGHTA and CDR2 is FQGTGA in the germline V gene. Trimming removed 5 bases at V and 10 bases at J, with 15 bases between. The V gene is TRBV7-3, the J gene TRBJ1-5; a possible D gene is TRBD1 (5 bases). Source material: PBMCs. The clonotype was recovered from a human donor in good health (CMV status not recorded). Some clones in this sample may be carry-over from other donors' samples. The CDR3 nucleotides are TGTGCCAGCAGCCCCGGGACCCCCAATCCCCAGCATTTT. Its translation: CASSPGTPNPQHF.